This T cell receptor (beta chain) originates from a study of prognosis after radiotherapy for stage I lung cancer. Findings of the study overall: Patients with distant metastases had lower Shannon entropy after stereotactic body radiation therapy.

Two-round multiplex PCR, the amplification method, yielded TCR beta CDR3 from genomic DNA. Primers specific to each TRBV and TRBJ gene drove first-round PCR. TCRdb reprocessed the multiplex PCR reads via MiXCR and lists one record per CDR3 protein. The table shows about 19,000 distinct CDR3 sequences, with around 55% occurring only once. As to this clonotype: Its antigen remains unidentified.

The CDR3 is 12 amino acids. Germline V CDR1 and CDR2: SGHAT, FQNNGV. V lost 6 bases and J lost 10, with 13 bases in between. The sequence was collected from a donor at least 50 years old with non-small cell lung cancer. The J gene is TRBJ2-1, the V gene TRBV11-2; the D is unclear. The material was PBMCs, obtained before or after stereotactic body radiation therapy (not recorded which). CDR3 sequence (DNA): TGTGCCAGCAGACCCTTCTTCCACGAGCAGTTCTTC. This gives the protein CASRPFFHEQFF.